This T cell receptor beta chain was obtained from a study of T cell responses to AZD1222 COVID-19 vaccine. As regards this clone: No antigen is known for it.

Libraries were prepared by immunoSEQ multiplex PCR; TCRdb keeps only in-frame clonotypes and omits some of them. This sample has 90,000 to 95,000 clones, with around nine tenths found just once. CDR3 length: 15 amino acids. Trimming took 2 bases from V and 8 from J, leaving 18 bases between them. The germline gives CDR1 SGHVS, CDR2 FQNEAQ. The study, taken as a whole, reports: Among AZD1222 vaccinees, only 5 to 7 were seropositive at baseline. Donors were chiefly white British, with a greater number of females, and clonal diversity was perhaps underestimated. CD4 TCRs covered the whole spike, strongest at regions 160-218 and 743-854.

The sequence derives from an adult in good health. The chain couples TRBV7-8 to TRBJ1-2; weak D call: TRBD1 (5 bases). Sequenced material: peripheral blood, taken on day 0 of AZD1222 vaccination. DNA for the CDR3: TGTGCCAGCAGCTTAAACCCTGACAGCTCTCGGGGCTACACCTTC. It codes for CASSLNPDSSRGYTF. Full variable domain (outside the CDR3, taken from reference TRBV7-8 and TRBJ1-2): GAGVSQSPRYKVAKRGQDVALRCDPISGHVSLFWYQQALGQGPEFLTYFQNEAQLDKSGLPSDRFFAERPEGSVSTLKIQRTQQEDSAVYLCASSLNPDSSRGYTFGSGTRLTVV.